This T cell receptor (beta chain) was identified in a study of chemoradiotherapy in HPV16-positive cancers. On the study more broadly: Functional T-cell assays on a couple of HPV16-positive patients' cells defined candidate HPV-specific clones and common TCR motifs.

Study-level points and caveats: Candidate HPV-specific clones and E7-related TCR motifs grew in tumor during treatment. HPV-responsive T-cell expansion during chemoradiotherapy was linked to improved recurrence-free survival in HPV16-positive patients.

The ends were cut back, 0 bases at V and 3 bases at J, with 9 bases in the middle. The CDR3 spans 14 residues. Germline assignment: CDR1 SGDLS and CDR2 YYNGEE. Details on this clone: Its antigen is unknown.

Clones were sequenced by immunoSEQ multiplex PCR, and TCRdb holds only the in-frame ones, with some missing. The repertoire holds approximately 20,000 clones, 70% to 90% seen once, with more than 5% in the top ten. This sequence joins TRBV9 and TRBJ1-1; D is unclear. The TCR sequence derives from a human donor with HPV-associated anogenital cancer. The sample here was blood, taken from a patient who underwent chemoradiotherapy. The CDR3 coding sequence is TGTGCCAGCAGCGTAGATGGAAGGGACACTGAAGCTTTCTTT. This encodes CASSVDGRDTEAFF.